This is a list of T cell receptor beta chains from one sample in a study of cytomegalovirus exposure and HLA in healthy donors. The table came from immunoSEQ multiplex PCR; TCRdb's copy has only in-frame clones and leaves some out. The sample yields some 140,000 clones, 75% to 85% seen once. The material sequenced was PBMCs. These receptors came from a male donor in good health and CMV-seronegative. Each CDR3 is given with its conserved first and last residue. D genes are given only for firm matches. Only part of the rows carry a size: once, few, many, or a class if the clone is expanded.

d_call	j_call	clone_size	v_call	cdr3_aa	cdr3_nt
-	TRBJ1-1	-	TRBV9	CASSVRPMNTEAFF	TGTGCCAGCAGCGTCAGGCCGATGAACACTGAAGCTTTCTTT
-	TRBJ2-3	-	TRBV14	CASSQQTWEARAAELTDTQYF	TGTGCCAGCAGCCAACAAACGTGGGAGGCCCGGGCGGCAGAACTTACAGATACGCAGTATTTT
-	TRBJ1-5	-	TRBV2	CASSVESGGNQPQHF	TGTGCCAGCAGTGTCGAATCCGGGGGCAATCAGCCCCAGCATTTT
-	TRBJ1-6	-	TRBV4-1	CASSQGRRGRSPLHF	TGCGCCAGCAGCCAAGGGAGAAGAGGAAGGTCACCCCTCCACTTT
TRBD1	TRBJ1-1	-	TRBV11-3	CASSSRGQVPSRRAFF	TGTGCCAGCAGCTCTAGGGGGCAGGTACCGTCTCGGAGAGCTTTCTTT
TRBD2	TRBJ2-3	-	TRBV6-1	CASSGGGGAPDTQYF	TGTGCCAGCAGTGGTGGCGGGGGGGCCCCGGATACGCAGTATTTT
TRBD1	TRBJ1-4	-	TRBV4-1	CASSRTGGANEKLFF	TGCGCCAGCAGCCGAACAGGGGGGGCTAATGAAAAACTGTTTTTT
-	TRBJ2-5	-	TRBV19	CASSIGLDQETQYF	TGTGCCAGTAGTATCGGTCTAGACCAAGAGACCCAGTACTTC
-	TRBJ1-1	-	TRBV25-1	CASSENQGTEAFF	TGTGCCAGCAGTGAAAACCAGGGAACTGAAGCTTTCTTT
-	TRBJ2-2	once	TRBV7-7	CAARGNTGELFF	TGTGCTGCCAGGGGAAACACCGGGGAGCTGTTTTTT
-	TRBJ1-1	once	TRBV7-2	CASSVLEGGGTEAFF	TGTGCCAGCAGCGTCCTCGAAGGGGGTGGCACTGAAGCTTTCTTT
-	TRBJ1-3	-	TRBV6-1	CASSDAPGGTPVGNTIYF	TGTGCCAGCAGTGATGCCCCCGGTGGGACACCGGTCGGGAACACCATATATTTT
-	TRBJ2-7	-	TRBV30	CAWSPQENYEQYF	TGTGCCTGGAGTCCCCAGGAAAATTACGAGCAGTACTTC
-	TRBJ1-1	-	TRBV10-1	CASSESGNLEAFF	TGCGCCAGCAGTGAGTCCGGGAATCTTGAAGCTTTCTTT
-	TRBJ2-7	-	TRBV5-6	CASSFQQGHEQYF	TGTGCCAGCAGCTTTCAACAGGGCCACGAGCAGTACTTC
-	TRBJ2-1	-	TRBV11-1	CASSLTRAAGNEQFF	TGTGCCAGCAGCCTGACTAGAGCTGCAGGTAATGAGCAGTTCTTC
-	TRBJ1-1	-	TRBV5-1	CASSGVQGGNTEAFF	TGCGCCAGCAGCGGGGTACAGGGCGGCAACACTGAAGCTTTCTTT
-	TRBJ1-5	-	TRBV6-6	CASCRQIYQPQHF	TGTGCCAGCTGTCGACAGATATATCAGCCCCAGCATTTT
TRBD1	TRBJ1-1	-	TRBV30	CAWSPIRGQGFLIAFF	TGTGCCTGGAGCCCCATTCGGGGACAGGGGTTTTTGATAGCTTTCTTT
TRBD1	TRBJ1-6	-	TRBV7-2	CASSPDGTGVNSPLHF	TGTGCCAGCAGCCCCGATGGGACAGGCGTAAATTCACCCCTCCACTTT
-	TRBJ1-1	few	TRBV6-5	CASAGGQNTEAFF	TGTGCCAGCGCGGGGGGCCAGAACACTGAAGCTTTCTTT
TRBD1	TRBJ1-1	-	TRBV7-7	CASSPIYEGATEAFF	TGTGCTAGCAGCCCAATTTATGAGGGGGCCACTGAAGCTTTCTTT
-	TRBJ2-3	-	TRBV18	CASSPGSAGTDTQYF	TGTGCCAGCTCACCAGGGTCGGCGGGCACAGATACGCAGTATTTT
TRBD1	TRBJ1-2	few	TRBV7-3	CASSLMGDRPTF	TGTGCCAGCAGCTTAATGGGGGACAGACCAACCTTC
TRBD1	TRBJ1-1	-	TRBV2	CASRGQGASVTEAFF	TGTGCCAGCAGGGGACAGGGGGCGTCGGTCACTGAAGCTTTCTTT
-	TRBJ1-1	-	TRBV7-2	CASSPQGDTEAFF	TGTGCCAGCAGCCCCCAGGGTGACACTGAAGCTTTCTTT
TRBD1	TRBJ1-2	-	TRBV9	CASSNHRGLPPSYGYTF	TGTGCCAGCAGCAATCACAGGGGGCTCCCCCCCTCCTATGGCTACACCTTC
TRBD1	TRBJ2-3	-	TRBV4-1	CASSQGGQAYTDTQYF	TGCGCCAGCAGCCAAGGGGGACAGGCTTACACAGATACGCAGTATTTT
TRBD1	TRBJ1-5	-	TRBV27	CASSLIGQGAEQPQHF	TGTGCCAGCAGTTTAATCGGACAGGGGGCCGAGCAGCCCCAGCATTTT
TRBD1	TRBJ1-2	few	TRBV30	CACYRGRSLYGYTF	TGTGCCTGTTACAGGGGGCGTTCGCTCTATGGCTACACCTTC
-	TRBJ1-1	-	TRBV27	CASSHGDGATEAFF	TGTGCCAGCAGTCATGGGGATGGGGCCACTGAAGCTTTCTTT
TRBD1	TRBJ1-1	-	TRBV15	CATSSPSRGYAEAFF	TGTGCCACCAGCAGTCCGTCCAGGGGGTATGCTGAAGCTTTCTTT